The T cell receptor (beta chain) under discussion was sequenced for a study of regulatory T cells in long-lasting Graves disease. According to the study, TCR beta libraries were built with iRepertoire HTBI primers and CDR3-region Arm-PCR. A single record per CDR3 protein comes from TCRdb applying MiXCR to the multiplex PCR reads. The top ten clones hold 12% of a sample with about 210,000 distinct CDR3 sequences, around 20% of them seen once. Trimming took 0 bases from V and 5 from J, leaving 7 bases between them. Germline lookup yields CDR1 MRHNA and CDR2 SNTAGT. The length of the CDR3 is 14 residues. Time point specified: newly diagnosed GD, antithyroid drugs for less than 3 months. RNA extracted from PBMCs served as the sequencing template. The study's findings and limits: Among the persistent patients, 2,500 to 3,500 public clonotypes were shared, more than the approximately 1,000 shared among new patients. Less diverse TCR repertoires were seen in persistent Graves' patients than in newly diagnosed ones.

With regard to this clonotype: What it binds is not known.

The sample also formed part of further work on T cells in Graves' hyperthyroidism and ophthalmopathy. Turning to that study: Most expanded thyroid clonotypes above 0.001 also appeared in blood. From stable hyperthyroidism, ophthalmopathy was set apart by a 13 V-J model.

The sample here was peripheral blood mononuclear cells (PBMCs), taken at new diagnosis, from a patient treated with antithyroid drugs. The V gene is TRBV6-4, the J gene TRBJ2-2, with D unclear. The TCR sequence derives from a woman between 25 and 40 years old with Graves disease. The CDR3 spells CASSDSMETGELFF. For the CDR3, the DNA is TGTGCCAGCAGTGACTCAATGGAGACCGGGGAGCTGTTTTTT.